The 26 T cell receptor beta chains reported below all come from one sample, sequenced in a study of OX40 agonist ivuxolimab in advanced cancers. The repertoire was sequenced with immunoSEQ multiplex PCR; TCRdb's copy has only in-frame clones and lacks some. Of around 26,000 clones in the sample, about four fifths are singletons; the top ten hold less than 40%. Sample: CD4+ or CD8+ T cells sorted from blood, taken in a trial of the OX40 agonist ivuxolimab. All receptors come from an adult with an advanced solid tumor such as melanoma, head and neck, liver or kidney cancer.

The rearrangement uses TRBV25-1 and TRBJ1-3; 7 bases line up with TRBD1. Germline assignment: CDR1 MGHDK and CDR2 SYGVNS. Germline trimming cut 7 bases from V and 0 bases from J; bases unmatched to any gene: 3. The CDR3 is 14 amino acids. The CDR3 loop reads CASTGDSSGNTIYF. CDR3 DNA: TGTGCCAGCACTGGGGACAGCTCTGGAAACACCATATATTTT.

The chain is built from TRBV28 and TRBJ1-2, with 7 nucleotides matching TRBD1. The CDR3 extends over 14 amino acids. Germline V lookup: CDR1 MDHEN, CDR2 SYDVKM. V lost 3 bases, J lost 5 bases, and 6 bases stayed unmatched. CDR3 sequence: CASSFTGDIYGYTF. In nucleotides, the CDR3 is TGTGCCAGCAGTTTTACAGGGGACATTTATGGCTACACCTTC.

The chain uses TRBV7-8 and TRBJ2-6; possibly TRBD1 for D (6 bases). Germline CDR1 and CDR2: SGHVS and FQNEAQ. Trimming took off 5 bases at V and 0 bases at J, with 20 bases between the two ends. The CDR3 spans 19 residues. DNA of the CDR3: TGTGCCAGCAGCCTCCAGCCCGGGACACCCAGCTCTGGGGCCAACGTCCTGACTTTC. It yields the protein CASSLQPGTPSSGANVLTF.

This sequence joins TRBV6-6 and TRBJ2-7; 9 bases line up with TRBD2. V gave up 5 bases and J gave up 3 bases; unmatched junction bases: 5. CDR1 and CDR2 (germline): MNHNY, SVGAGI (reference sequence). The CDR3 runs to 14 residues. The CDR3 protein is CASSRTSDIYEQYF. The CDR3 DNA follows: TGTGCCAGCAGTCGGACTAGCGATATCTACGAGCAGTACTTC.

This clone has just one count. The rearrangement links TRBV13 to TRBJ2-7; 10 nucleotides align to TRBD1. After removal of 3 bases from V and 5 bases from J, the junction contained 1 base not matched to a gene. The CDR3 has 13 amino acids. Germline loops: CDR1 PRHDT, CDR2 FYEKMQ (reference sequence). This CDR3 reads CASSLTGGNEQYF. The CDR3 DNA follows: TGTGCCAGCAGCTTGACAGGGGGCAACGAGCAGTACTTC.

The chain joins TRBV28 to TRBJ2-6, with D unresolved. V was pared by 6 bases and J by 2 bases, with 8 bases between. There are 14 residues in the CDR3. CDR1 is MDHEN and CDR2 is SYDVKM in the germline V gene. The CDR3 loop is CASSPGTGANVLTF. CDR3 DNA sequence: TGTGCCAGCAGCCCTGGGACTGGGGCCAACGTCCTGACTTTC.

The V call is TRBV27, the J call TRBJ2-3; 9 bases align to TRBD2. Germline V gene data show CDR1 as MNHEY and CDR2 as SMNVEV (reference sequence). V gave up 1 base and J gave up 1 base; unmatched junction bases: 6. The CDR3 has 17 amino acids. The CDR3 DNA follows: TGTGCCAGCAGTTTATTCGATTTAGCGGGGGGCACAGATACGCAGTATTTT. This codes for CASSLFDLAGGTDTQYF.

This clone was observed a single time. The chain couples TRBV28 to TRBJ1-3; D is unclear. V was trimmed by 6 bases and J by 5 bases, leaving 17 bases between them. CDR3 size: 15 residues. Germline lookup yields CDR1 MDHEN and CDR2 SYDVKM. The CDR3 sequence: CASSLGRALRNTIYF. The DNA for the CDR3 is TGTGCCAGCAGCCTGGGGAGGGCCCTGAGAAACACCATATATTTT. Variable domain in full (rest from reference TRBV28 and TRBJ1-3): DVKVTQSSRYLVKRTGEKVFLECVQDMDHENMFWYRQDPGLGLRLIYFSYDVKMKEKGDIPEGYSVSREKKERFSLILESASTNQTSMYLCASSLGRALRNTIYFGEGSWLTVV.

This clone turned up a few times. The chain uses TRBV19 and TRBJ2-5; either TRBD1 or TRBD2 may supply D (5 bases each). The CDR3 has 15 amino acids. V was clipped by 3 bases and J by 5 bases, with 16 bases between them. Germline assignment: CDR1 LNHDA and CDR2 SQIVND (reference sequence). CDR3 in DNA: TGTGCCAGTAGTATTGGGTCGGGGACGGGGGAGACCCAGTACTTC. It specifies CASSIGSGTGETQYF.

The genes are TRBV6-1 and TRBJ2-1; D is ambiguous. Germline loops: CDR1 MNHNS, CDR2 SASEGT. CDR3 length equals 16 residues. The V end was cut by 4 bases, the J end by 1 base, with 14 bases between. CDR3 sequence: CASSASLYGSYNEQFF. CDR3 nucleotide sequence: TGTGCCAGCAGTGCCTCCTTGTACGGGTCCTACAATGAGCAGTTCTTC.

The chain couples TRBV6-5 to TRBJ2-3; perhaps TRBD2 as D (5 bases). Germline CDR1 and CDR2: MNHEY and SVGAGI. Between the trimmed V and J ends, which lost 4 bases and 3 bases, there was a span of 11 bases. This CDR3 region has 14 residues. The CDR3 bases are TGTGCCAGCAGTTTTAGCGTGACTACAGATACGCAGTATTTT. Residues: CASSFSVTTDTQYF.

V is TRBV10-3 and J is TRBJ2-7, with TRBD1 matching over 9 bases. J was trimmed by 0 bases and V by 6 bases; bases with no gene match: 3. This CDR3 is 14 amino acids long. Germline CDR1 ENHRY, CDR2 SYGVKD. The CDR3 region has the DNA TGTGCCATCAGACCGGACAGGGGCTCCTACGAGCAGTACTTC. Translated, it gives CAIRPDRGSYEQYF.

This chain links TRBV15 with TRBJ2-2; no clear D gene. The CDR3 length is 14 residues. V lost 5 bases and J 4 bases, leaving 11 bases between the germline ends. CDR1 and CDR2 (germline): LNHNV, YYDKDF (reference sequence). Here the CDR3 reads CATSGLILTGELFF. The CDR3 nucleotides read TGTGCCACCAGCGGCTTAATTCTCACCGGGGAGCTGTTTTTT.

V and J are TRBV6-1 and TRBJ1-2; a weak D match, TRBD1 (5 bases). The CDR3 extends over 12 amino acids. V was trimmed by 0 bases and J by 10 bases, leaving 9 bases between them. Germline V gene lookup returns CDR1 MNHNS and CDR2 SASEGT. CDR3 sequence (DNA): TGTGCCAGCAGTGAAGCGTGGGGGGTCTACACCTTC. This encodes CASSEAWGVYTF.

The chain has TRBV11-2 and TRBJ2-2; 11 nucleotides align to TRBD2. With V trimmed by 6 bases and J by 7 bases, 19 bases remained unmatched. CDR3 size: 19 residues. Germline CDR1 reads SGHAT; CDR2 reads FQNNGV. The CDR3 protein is CASRGYGLAGFSSVGELFF. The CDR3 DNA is TGTGCCAGCAGGGGATACGGACTAGCGGGTTTCTCCTCAGTCGGGGAGCTGTTTTTT. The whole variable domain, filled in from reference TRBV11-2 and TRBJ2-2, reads EAGVAQSPRYKIIEKRQSVAFWCNPISGHATLYWYQQILGQGPKLLIQFQNNGVVDDSQLPKDRFSAERLKGVDSTLKIQPAKLEDSAVYLCASRGYGLAGFSSVGELFFGEGSRLTVL.

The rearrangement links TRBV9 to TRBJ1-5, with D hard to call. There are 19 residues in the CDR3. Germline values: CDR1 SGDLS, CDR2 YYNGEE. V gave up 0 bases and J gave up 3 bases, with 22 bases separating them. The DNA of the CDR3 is TGTGCCAGCAGCGTAGATCCGCATTGGGGTCAACGAATCAATCAGCCCCAGCATTTT. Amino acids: CASSVDPHWGQRINQPQHF.

The CDR3: CASSFGGLAGSHEQYF. Here the CDR3 DNA reads TGTGCCAGCAGCTTCGGGGGACTAGCGGGATCACACGAGCAGTACTTC. This chain links TRBV5-4 with TRBJ2-7; 13 bases match TRBD2. Per germline, CDR1 SGHNT and CDR2 YYREEE (reference sequence). The CDR3 spans 16 residues. The trim removed 2 bases at V and 5 bases at J, leaving 7 bases unmatched.

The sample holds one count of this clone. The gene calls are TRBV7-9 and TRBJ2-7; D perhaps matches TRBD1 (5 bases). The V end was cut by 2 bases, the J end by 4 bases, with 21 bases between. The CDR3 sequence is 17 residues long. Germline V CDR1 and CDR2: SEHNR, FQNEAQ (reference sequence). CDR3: CASSLCCRGLVMYEQYF. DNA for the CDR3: TGTGCCAGCAGCTTATGTTGTAGGGGCTTGGTTATGTACGAGCAGTACTTC.

CDR3 DNA sequence: TGTGCCAGCGGGGGGGCCTACGAGCAGTACTTC. It codes for CASGGAYEQYF. The rearrangement uses TRBV2 and TRBJ2-7, with 7 bases fitting TRBD2. This CDR3 spans 11 amino acids. The germline CDR1 and CDR2 sequences are SNHLY and FYNNEI. The V and J ends lost 8 bases and 2 bases, in that order; junction bases with no gene match: 0.

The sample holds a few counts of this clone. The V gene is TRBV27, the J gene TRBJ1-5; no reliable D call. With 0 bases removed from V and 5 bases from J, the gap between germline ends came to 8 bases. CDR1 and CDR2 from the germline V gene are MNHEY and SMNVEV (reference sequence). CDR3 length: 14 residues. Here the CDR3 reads CASSLSNIYQPQHF. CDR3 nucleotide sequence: TGTGCCAGCAGTTTATCGAACATCTATCAGCCCCAGCATTTT.

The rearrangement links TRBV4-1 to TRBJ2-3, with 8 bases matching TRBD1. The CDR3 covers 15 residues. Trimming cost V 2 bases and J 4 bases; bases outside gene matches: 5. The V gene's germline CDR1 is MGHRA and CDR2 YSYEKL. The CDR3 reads CASSQYGTGSDTQYF. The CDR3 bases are TGCGCCAGCAGCCAATATGGGACAGGATCAGATACGCAGTATTTT.

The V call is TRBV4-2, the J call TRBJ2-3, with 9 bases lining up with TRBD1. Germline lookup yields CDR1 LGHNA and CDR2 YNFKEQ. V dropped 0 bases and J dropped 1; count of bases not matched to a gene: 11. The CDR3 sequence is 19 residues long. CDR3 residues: CASSQDDRGFSDRTDTQYF. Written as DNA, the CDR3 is TGTGCCAGCAGCCAAGATGACAGGGGGTTTAGCGACCGCACAGATACGCAGTATTTT.

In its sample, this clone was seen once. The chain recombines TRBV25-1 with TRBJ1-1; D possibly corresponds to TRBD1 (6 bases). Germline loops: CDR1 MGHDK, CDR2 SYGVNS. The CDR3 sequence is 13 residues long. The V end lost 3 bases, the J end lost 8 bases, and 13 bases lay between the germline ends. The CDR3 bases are TGTGCCAGCAGTGACCTAAGGGGGTGGGAAGCTTTCTTT. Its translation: CASSDLRGWEAFF.

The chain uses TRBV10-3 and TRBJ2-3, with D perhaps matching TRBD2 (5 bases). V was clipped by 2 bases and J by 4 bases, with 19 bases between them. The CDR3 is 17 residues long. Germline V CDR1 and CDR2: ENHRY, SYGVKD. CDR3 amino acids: CAISEEDRGGIPDTQYF. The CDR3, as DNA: TGTGCCATCAGTGAGGAGGATCGGGGTGGAATTCCAGATACGCAGTATTTT.

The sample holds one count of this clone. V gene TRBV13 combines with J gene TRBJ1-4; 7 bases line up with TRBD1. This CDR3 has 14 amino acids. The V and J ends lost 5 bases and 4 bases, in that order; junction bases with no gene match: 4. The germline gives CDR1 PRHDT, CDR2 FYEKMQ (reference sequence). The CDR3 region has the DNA TGTGCCAGCAGCGAGGGGGACAGTAATGAAAAACTGTTTTTT. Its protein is CASSEGDSNEKLFF.

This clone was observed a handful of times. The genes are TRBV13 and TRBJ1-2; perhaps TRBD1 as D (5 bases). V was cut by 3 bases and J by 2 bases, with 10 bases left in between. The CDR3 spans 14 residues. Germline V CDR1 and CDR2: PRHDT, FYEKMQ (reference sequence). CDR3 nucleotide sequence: TGTGCCAGCAGCTTGGGGGAGGAGAACTATGGCTACACCTTC. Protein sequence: CASSLGEENYGYTF.